Below are 13 T cell receptor beta chains sequenced from a single sample in a study of T cells after somatic rescue of genetic block. Profiling relied on immunoSEQ multiplex PCR, and the TCRdb table lists in-frame clones only, not all of them. The repertoire holds some 9,200 clones, with 70% to 85% as singletons. The specimen was peripheral blood mononuclear cells (PBMCs). The source of these receptors is a boy under 18.

The chain employs TRBV28 and TRBJ2-4; 8 nucleotides align to TRBD1. CDR1 MDHEN and CDR2 SYDVKM come from the germline V gene. The CDR3 has 13 residues. Trimming cost V 4 bases and J 7 bases; bases outside gene matches: 3. CDR3 DNA sequence: TGTGCCAGCAGTTCGGACAGGGTGAACATTCAGTACTTC. Translated, it gives CASSSDRVNIQYF.

The V gene is TRBV6-6, the J gene TRBJ1-4; 11 bases fit TRBD1. This CDR3 region has 14 residues. Germline V gene sequence: CDR1 MNHNY, CDR2 SVGAGI (reference sequence). J lost 7 bases, V lost 6 bases, and 4 bases had no gene match. The CDR3 is CASRRDRGIEKLFF. Here the CDR3 DNA reads TGTGCCAGCAGAAGGGACAGGGGGATTGAAAAACTGTTTTTT.

This chain connects TRBV10-3 to TRBJ1-2; 10 nucleotides match TRBD1. This CDR3 has 19 amino acids. Germline V gene data show CDR1 as ENHRY and CDR2 as SYGVKD. Trimming at V came to 2 bases and at J to 4 bases, leaving 16 bases not matched to a gene. The CDR3 sequence is CAISESLGQGILGGYGYTF. CDR3 DNA sequence: TGTGCCATCAGTGAGAGCCTGGGACAGGGGATACTGGGAGGCTATGGCTACACCTTC.

This clone has more than one count but fewer than ten. CDR3 sequence reads: CASSPGTSGAYEQYF. The CDR3 coding sequence is TGTGCCAGCTCACCAGGGACTAGCGGGGCCTACGAGCAGTACTTC. This chain connects TRBV18 to TRBJ2-7, with 13 positions matching TRBD2. Germline assignment: CDR1 KGHSH and CDR2 LQKENI. The CDR3 covers 15 residues. After removal of 2 bases from V and 2 bases from J, the junction contained 0 bases not matched to a gene.

V and J are TRBV9 and TRBJ1-3, with D unresolved. The CDR3 extends over 15 amino acids. V was shortened by 0 bases and J by 4 bases, with 11 bases between the two germline ends. Looked up from germline, CDR1 is SGDLS and CDR2 is YYNGEE. This CDR3 is CASSVGPSQGNTIYF. The DNA for the CDR3 is TGTGCCAGCAGCGTAGGGCCTTCACAGGGAAACACCATATATTTT.

This chain uses TRBV11-2 with TRBJ2-7; D is unclear. Between the trimmed V and J ends, which lost 1 base and 6 bases, there was a span of 10 bases. Germline loops: CDR1 SGHAT, CDR2 FQNNGV. This CDR3 comprises 13 residues. In nucleotides, the CDR3 is TGTGCCAGCAGCTTAGCTTCGAAGGGCGAGCAGTACTTC. Translation: CASSLASKGEQYF.

This clone was seen a handful of times. V and J are TRBV28 and TRBJ1-2; tentatively, D is TRBD1 (6 bases). Deletions cut 3 bases from V and 6 bases from J, with 20 bases between. Germline loops: CDR1 MDHEN, CDR2 SYDVKM. The CDR3 sequence is 16 residues long. In DNA, the CDR3 is TGTGCCAGCAGTTTCCTTACCCCCGTGAGGGACAATGGCTACACCTTC. Translation: CASSFLTPVRDNGYTF.

This clone was seen once. The chain links TRBV29-1 to TRBJ2-5; no clear D. The CDR3 runs 12 residues. Germline-derived CDR1 and CDR2 are SQVTM and ANQGSEA. V lost 4 bases and J 0 bases, leaving 6 bases between the germline ends. The CDR3: CSVGQYQETQYF. CDR3 coding DNA: TGCAGCGTTGGCCAGTACCAAGAGACCCAGTACTTC.

The chain recombines TRBV28 with TRBJ1-5; D gene uncertain. Germline V gives CDR1 MDHEN, CDR2 SYDVKM. Trimming took off 6 bases at V and 4 bases at J, with 13 bases between the two ends. The CDR3 spans 14 residues. DNA for the CDR3: TGTGCCAGCAGATTTTCAGGTGCAAATCAGCCCCAGCATTTT. It translates to CASRFSGANQPQHF.

Concerning this clone itself: A read error may be the cause here, since a much bigger clone is one base away. The missing conserved phenylalanine or tryptophan at the end of this CDR3 makes a read error likely. This chain links TRBV29-1 with TRBJ1-2, with D possibly being TRBD1 (5 bases). The CDR3 covers 11 residues. CDR1 SQVTM and CDR2 ANQGSEA come from the germline V gene. V lost 5 bases to trimming and J lost 8 bases, with 12 bases between them. CDR3 loop: CSVFGAEGYTL. CDR3 sequence (DNA): TGCAGCGTTTTCGGGGCCGAGGGCTACACCCTC.

The chain combines TRBV5-1 with TRBJ2-3; the match to TRBD1 covers 9 bases. The trim removed 4 bases at V and 3 bases at J, leaving 3 bases unmatched. Looked up from germline, CDR1 is SGHRS and CDR2 is YFSETQ. The CDR3 is 14 residues long. CDR3 sequence: CASSKQGATDTQYF. The CDR3 DNA is TGCGCCAGCAGCAAACAGGGGGCGACAGATACGCAGTATTTT.

The J gene is TRBJ2-7, the V gene TRBV27; tentatively, D is TRBD1 or TRBD2 (5 bases each). Germline loops: CDR1 MNHEY, CDR2 SMNVEV (reference sequence). The CDR3 has 13 residues. V shed 4 bases and J shed 5 bases, with 12 bases lying between them. In nucleotides, the CDR3 is TGTGCCAGCAGTTCCCGGGACCAAGACGAGCAGTACTTC. Its protein is CASSSRDQDEQYF.

This chain connects TRBV6-6 to TRBJ1-2; D unresolved. Germline V gene lookup returns CDR1 MNHNY and CDR2 SVGAGI (reference sequence). This CDR3 comprises 13 residues. Trimming cost V 6 bases and J 4 bases, with 12 bases left between them. This CDR3 is CASRQRGLYGYTF. The CDR3 nucleotides read TGTGCCAGCAGGCAGAGAGGGCTCTATGGCTACACCTTC.